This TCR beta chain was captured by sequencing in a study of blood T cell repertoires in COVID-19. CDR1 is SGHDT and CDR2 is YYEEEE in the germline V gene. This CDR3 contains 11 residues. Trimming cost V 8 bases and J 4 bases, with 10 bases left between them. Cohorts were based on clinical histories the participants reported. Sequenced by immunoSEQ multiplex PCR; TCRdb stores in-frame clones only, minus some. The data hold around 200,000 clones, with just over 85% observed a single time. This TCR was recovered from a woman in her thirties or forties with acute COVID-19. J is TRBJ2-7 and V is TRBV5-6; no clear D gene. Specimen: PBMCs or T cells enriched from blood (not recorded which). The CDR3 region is CASSTGYEQYF. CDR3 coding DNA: TGTGCCAGTAGTACTGGTTACGAGCAGTACTTC. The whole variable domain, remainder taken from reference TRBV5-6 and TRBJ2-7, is DAGVTQSPTHLIKTRGQQVTLRCSPKSGHDTVSWYQQALGQGPQFIFQYYEEEERQRGNFPDRFSGHQFPNYSSELNVNALLLGDSALYLCASSTGYEQYFGPGTRLTVT.